This T cell receptor (beta chain) was sequenced in a study of blood T cell repertoires in COVID-19. The table came from immunoSEQ multiplex PCR; TCRdb's copy has only in-frame clones and leaves some out. The sample yields about 240,000 clones, 82% seen once. Between the trimmed V and J ends, which lost 8 bases and 0 bases, there was a span of 14 bases. The CDR3 covers 14 residues. Germline V gene data show CDR1 as SNHLY and CDR2 as FYNNEI. This chain links TRBV2 with TRBJ2-7, with a possible D match to TRBD1 (6 bases). The clonotype comes from a woman aged 60-75 years with active or convalescent COVID-19. The sequenced sample was peripheral blood. CDR3 nucleotide sequence: TGTGCCAGCGAGAAGGGACACTCCTCCTACGAGCAGTACTTC. Its translation is CASEKGHSSYEQYF.